This TCR beta chain was sequenced for a study of CD8 T cells in Susac syndrome. TCR beta sequences were obtained from blood CD8+ and CD4+ T cells. Looked up from germline, CDR1 is LGHNA and CDR2 is YNFKEQ. Trimming took off 0 bases at V and 3 bases at J, with 19 bases between the two ends. CDR3 length: 18 residues. The RNA input was about 0.45 to 1 ug, and it was reverse transcribed with random hexamers. An immunoSEQ multiplex PCR amplified TCR beta CDR3 over 54 Vbeta and 13 Jbeta. TCRdb called the immunoSEQ multiplex PCR reads again in MiXCR, with one record for every CDR3 protein. Seen here are approximately 170,000 distinct CDR3 sequences, roughly 94% observed once, and the top ten hold about 0.089%.

The chain has TRBV4-2 and TRBJ2-3, with D tentatively TRBD2 (6 bases). The TCR comes from a human donor with multiple sclerosis. The sample consisted of CD4+ T cells from PBMCs. CDR3 in amino acids: CASSQEVILAGNTDTQYF. In nucleotides, the CDR3 is TGTGCCAGCAGCCAAGAGGTCATTCTCGCGGGAAATACAGATACGCAGTATTTT.